Below are 10 T cell receptor beta chains sequenced from a single sample in a study of cytomegalovirus exposure and HLA in healthy donors. Using immunoSEQ multiplex PCR, the repertoire was profiled, and TCRdb retains in-frame clones only, with some absent. This table holds 250,000 to 400,000 clones, roughly 88% found once. The sequencing input was PBMCs. The receptors shown here come from a young man in good health and CMV-seronegative.

The chain uses TRBV7-9 and TRBJ2-3, with 13 bases identical to TRBD2. This CDR3 spans 17 amino acids. The germline V gene encodes CDR1 SEHNR and CDR2 FQNEAQ (reference sequence). Trimming removed 5 bases from V and 3 bases from J; junction bases left unmatched: 8. The CDR3 region is CASSLSGGLAGTDTQYF. The CDR3 nucleotides are TGTGCCAGCAGCCTTAGTGGGGGACTAGCGGGAACAGATACGCAGTATTTT.

The V and J genes are TRBV12-5 and TRBJ2-7, with TRBD1 matching 8 bases. CDR1 is LGHNT, CDR2 FRNRAP, per germline. Trimming removed 3 bases from V and 0 bases from J; junction bases left unmatched: 7. This CDR3 region has 16 residues. The CDR3 sequence: CASGLQQGDGSYEQYF. In nucleotides, the CDR3 is TGTGCTAGTGGTTTACAACAGGGGGATGGCTCCTACGAGCAGTACTTC.

This clone occurred once. V usage is TRBV4-1 and J usage is TRBJ2-3, with no clear D. The germline V gene encodes CDR1 MGHRA and CDR2 YSYEKL. The CDR3 spans 14 residues. V was cut by 1 base and J by 6 bases, with 11 bases left in between. CDR3 in amino acids: CASSQGPGRDTQYF. DNA for the CDR3: TGCGCCAGCAGCCAAGGCCCGGGTCGGGATACGCAGTATTTT.

This chain links TRBV6-1 with TRBJ2-2, with 7 bases matching TRBD1. Trimming cost V 6 bases and J 3 bases; bases outside gene matches: 4. There are 14 residues in the CDR3. Germline V CDR1 and CDR2: MNHNS, SASEGT. The CDR3 reads CASSRGWDTGELFF. In nucleotides, the CDR3 is TGTGCCAGCAGCAGGGGGTGGGACACCGGGGAGCTGTTTTTT.

The genes are TRBV11-3 and TRBJ2-3, with D possibly being TRBD2 (7 bases). The germline V and J ends were trimmed by 1 base and 6 bases, with 23 bases remaining between them. The CDR3 length is 18 residues. The germline gives CDR1 SGHNT, CDR2 YENEEA. CDR3 nucleotides: TGTGCCAGCAGCTTAGGTCCCTCTAGGGGGGGCATCACGGATACGCAGTATTTT. This codes for CASSLGPSRGGITDTQYF.

For the CDR3, the DNA is TGTGCCAGCAGCCAACTTAGCACAGATACGCAGTATTTT. This translates into CASSQLSTDTQYF. The rearrangement uses TRBV14 and TRBJ2-3; D ambiguous. Germline CDR1 is SGHDN and CDR2 is FVKESK. V gave up 2 bases and J gave up 0 bases, with 3 bases separating them. The CDR3 has 13 residues.

The rearrangement uses TRBV11-2 and TRBJ1-4; D possibly corresponds to TRBD1 (5 bases). CDR3 size: 15 residues. CDR1 SGHAT and CDR2 FQNNGV come from the germline V gene. V gave up 2 bases and J gave up 7 bases, with 14 bases separating them. The CDR3 reads CASSLLGGGSEKLFF. The CDR3 DNA reads as TGTGCCAGCAGCTTACTTGGGGGAGGCTCTGAAAAACTGTTTTTT.

Of note for this clone: At one end the junction does not follow the germline gene, possibly because of a read error. The chain couples TRBV5-4 to TRBJ2-7, with D possibly TRBD1 on 7 matching bases. The CDR3 covers 14 residues. Germline loops: CDR1 SGHNT, CDR2 YYREEE (reference sequence). The CDR3 protein is CASSLGGQFYEQYF. The DNA for the CDR3 is TGTGCCAGCAGTTTGGGGGGACAGTTCTACGAGCAGTACTTC.

The rearrangement joins TRBV5-4 to TRBJ1-6, with 9 bases fitting TRBD1. This CDR3 spans 17 amino acids. Trimming at V came to 4 bases and at J to 9 bases, leaving 14 bases not matched to a gene. Germline CDR1 SGHNT, CDR2 YYREEE (reference sequence). CDR3 bases: TGTGCCAGCAGCAAAAGGGACAGGGCCTTGGTTGGTTCACCCCTCCACTTT. It encodes CASSKRDRALVGSPLHF.

On this clone itself: The sample holds other DNA sequences that translate to the same CDR3. V gene TRBV4-3 combines with J gene TRBJ1-1; D perhaps matches TRBD1 (5 bases). V lost 0 bases and J 5 bases, leaving 13 bases between the germline ends. The CDR3 has 15 amino acids. From germline, CDR1 is LGHNA and CDR2 YSLEER. CDR3 bases: TGCGCCAGCAGCCAAGATCGGGGGGGTTGGACTGAAGCTTTCTTT. Amino acids: CASSQDRGGWTEAFF.